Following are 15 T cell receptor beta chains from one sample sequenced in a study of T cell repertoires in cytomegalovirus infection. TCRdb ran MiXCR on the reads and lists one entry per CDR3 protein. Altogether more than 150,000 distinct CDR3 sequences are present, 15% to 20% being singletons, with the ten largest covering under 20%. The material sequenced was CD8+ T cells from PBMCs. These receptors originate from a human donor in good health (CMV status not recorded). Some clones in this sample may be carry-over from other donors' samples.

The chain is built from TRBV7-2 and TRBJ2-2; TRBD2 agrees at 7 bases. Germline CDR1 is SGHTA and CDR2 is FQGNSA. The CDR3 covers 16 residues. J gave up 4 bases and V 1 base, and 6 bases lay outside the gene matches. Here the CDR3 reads CASSLVQRGVTGELFF. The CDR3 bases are TGTGCCAGCAGCTTAGTCCAGCGGGGTGTCACCGGGGAGCTGTTTTTT.

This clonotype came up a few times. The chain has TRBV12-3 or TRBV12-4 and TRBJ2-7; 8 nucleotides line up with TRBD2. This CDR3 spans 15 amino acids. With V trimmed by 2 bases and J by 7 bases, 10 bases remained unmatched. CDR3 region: CASSLLAGGITEQYF. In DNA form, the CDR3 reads TGTGCCAGCAGTTTACTGGCGGGAGGAATTACGGAGCAGTACTTC.

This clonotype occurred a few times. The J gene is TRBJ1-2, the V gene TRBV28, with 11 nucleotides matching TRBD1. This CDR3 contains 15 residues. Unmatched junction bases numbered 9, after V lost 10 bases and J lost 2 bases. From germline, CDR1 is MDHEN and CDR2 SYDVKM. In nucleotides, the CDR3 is TGTGCCACCCTCGGACAGGGGGCAGTAAACTATGGCTACACCTTC. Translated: CATLGQGAVNYGYTF.

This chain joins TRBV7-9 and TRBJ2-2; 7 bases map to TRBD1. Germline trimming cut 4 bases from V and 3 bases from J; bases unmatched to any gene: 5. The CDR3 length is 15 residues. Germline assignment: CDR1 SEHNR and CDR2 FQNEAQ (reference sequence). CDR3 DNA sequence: TGTGCCAGCAGCTCCTACAGGGGCGACACCGGGGAGCTGTTTTTT. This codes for CASSSYRGDTGELFF.

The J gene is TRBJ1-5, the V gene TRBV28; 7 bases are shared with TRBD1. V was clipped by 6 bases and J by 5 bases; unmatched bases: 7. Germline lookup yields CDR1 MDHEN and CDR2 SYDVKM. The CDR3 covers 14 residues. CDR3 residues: CASRTGLGYQPQHF. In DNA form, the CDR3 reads TGTGCCAGCAGGACAGGGTTGGGGTATCAGCCCCAGCATTTT.

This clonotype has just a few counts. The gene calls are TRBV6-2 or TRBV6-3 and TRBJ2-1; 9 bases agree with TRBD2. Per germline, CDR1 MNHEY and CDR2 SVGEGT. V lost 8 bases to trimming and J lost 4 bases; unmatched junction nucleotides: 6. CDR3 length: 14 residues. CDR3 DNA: TGTGCCAGCGGCTTCGCGGGAGGGTACAATGAGCAGTTCTTC. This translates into CASGFAGGYNEQFF.

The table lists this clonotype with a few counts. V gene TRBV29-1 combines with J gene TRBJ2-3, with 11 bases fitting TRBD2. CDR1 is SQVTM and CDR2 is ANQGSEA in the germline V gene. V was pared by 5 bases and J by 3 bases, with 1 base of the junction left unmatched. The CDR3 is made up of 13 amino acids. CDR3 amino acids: CSVPSGRTDTQYF. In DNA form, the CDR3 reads TGCAGCGTTCCTAGCGGGAGGACAGATACGCAGTATTTT.

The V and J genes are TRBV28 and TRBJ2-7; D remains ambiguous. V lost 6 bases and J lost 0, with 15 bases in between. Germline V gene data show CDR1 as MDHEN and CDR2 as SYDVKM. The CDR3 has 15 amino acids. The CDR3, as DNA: TGTGCCAGCAGCCCGACTGATAGACCCTCCTACGAGCAGTACTTC. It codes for CASSPTDRPSYEQYF. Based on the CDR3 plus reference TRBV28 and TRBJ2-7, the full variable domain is DVKVTQSSRYLVKRTGEKVFLECVQDMDHENMFWYRQDPGLGLRLIYFSYDVKMKEKGDIPEGYSVSREKKERFSLILESASTNQTSMYLCASSPTDRPSYEQYFGPGTRLTVT.

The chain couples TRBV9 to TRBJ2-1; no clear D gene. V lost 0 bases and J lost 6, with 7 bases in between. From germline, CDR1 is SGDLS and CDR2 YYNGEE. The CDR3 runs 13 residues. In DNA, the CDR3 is TGTGCCAGCAGCGTAGTAGATAGCAATGAGCAGTTCTTC. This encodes CASSVVDSNEQFF. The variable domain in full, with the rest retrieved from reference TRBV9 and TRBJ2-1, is DSGVTQTPKHLITATGQRVTLRCSPRSGDLSVYWYQQSLDQGLQFLIQYYNGEERAKGNILERFSAQQFPDLHSELNLSSLELGDSALYFCASSVVDSNEQFFGPGTRLTVL.

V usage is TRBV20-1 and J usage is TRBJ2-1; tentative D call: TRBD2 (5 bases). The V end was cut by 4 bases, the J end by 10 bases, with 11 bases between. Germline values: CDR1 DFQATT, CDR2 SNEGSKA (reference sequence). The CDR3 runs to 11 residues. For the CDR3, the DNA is TGCAGTGCTATTTCCCCGGGGGAGCAGTTCTTC. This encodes CSAISPGEQFF.

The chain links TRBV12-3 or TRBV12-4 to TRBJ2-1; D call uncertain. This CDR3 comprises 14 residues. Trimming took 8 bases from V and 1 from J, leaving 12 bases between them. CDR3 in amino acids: CASQRYLSYNEQFF. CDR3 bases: TGTGCCAGCCAACGGTACCTGTCCTACAATGAGCAGTTCTTC.

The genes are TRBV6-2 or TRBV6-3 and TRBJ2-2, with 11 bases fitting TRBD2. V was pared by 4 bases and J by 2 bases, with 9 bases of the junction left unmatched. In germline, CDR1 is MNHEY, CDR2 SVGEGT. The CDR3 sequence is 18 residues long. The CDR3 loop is CASSSLWLAGGNTGELFF. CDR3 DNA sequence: TGTGCCAGCAGTTCTTTATGGCTAGCGGGAGGTAACACCGGGGAGCTGTTTTTT.

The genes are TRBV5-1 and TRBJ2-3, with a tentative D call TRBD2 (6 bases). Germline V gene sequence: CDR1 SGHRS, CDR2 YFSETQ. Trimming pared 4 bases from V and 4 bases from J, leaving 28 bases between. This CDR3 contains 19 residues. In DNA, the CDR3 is TGCGCCAGCAGCGCCGGGACGGAGGGGATTGGGGACTTCGCAGATACGCAGTATTTT. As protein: CASSAGTEGIGDFADTQYF.

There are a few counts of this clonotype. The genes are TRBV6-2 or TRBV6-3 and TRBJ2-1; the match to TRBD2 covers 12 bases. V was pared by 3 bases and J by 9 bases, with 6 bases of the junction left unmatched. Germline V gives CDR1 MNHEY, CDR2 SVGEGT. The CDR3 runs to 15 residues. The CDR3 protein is CASSYDTSGRFEQFF. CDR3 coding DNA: TGTGCCAGCAGTTATGACACTAGCGGGAGGTTTGAGCAGTTCTTC.

CDR3 DNA: TGTGCCAGCAAAAGCCGGGACTACAATGAGCAGTTCTTC. Amino acids: CASKSRDYNEQFF. This sequence joins TRBV6-1 and TRBJ2-1, with a possible D match to TRBD2 (5 bases). The germline gives CDR1 MNHNS, CDR2 SASEGT. The CDR3 is 13 residues long. Trimming took off 7 bases at V and 3 bases at J, with 10 bases between the two ends.